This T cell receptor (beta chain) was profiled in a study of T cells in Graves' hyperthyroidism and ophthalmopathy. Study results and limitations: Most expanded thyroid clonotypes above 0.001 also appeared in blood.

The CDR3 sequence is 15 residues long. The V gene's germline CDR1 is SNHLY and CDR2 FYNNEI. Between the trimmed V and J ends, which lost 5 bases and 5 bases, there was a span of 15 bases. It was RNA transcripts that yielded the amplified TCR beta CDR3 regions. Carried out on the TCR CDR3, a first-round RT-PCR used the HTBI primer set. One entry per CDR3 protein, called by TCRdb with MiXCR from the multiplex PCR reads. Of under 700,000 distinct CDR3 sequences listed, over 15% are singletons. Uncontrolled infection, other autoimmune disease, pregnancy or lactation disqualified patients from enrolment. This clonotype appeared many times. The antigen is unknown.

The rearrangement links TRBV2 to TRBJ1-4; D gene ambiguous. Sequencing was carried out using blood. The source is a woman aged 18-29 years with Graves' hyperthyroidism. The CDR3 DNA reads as TGTGCCAGCAGTCGGGCCGCCCAGGCAAATGAAAAACTGTTTTTT. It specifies CASSRAAQANEKLFF.